The sequence of this TCR beta chain was determined in a study of T cell responses to AZD1222 COVID-19 vaccine. Study-level information: Combined were second doses at about 4 or about 12 weeks. Overall study results and limits: Among the donors, most were white British and more were female, and clonal diversity was possibly underestimated.

With respect to this clone: What it recognizes is unknown.

Losses at the gene ends were 2 bases for V and 5 bases for J; bases not matched to a gene: 1. The germline gives CDR1 SGHNT, CDR2 YYREEE (reference sequence). The CDR3 consists of 14 residues. Produced via immunoSEQ multiplex PCR; TCRdb's table is partial and in-frame only. This table has fewer than 200,000 clones, around nine tenths appearing once. The sequenced sample was peripheral blood, obtained on day 0 of AZD1222 vaccination. The receptor was isolated from an adult in good health. The chain uses TRBV5-4 and TRBJ1-6; TRBD1 aligns across 7 bases. The CDR3 region has the DNA TGTGCCAGCAGCTTCACAGGGGATAATTCACCCCTCCACTTT. Translation gives CASSFTGDNSPLHF.